This is a list of T cell receptor beta chains from one sample in a study of response to subunit inactivated influenza vaccine. Via MiXCR, TCRdb re-called the RT-PCR reads, giving one row per CDR3 protein. Found here are about 190,000 distinct CDR3 sequences, approximately 14% of them singletons; the top ten hold 26%. This material consisted of CD8+ T cells sorted from PBMCs, taken approximately 5 days after vaccination. These receptor sequences come from a man aged 45-65 years who received an inactivated influenza vaccine. The CDR3 runs from the conserved cysteine through the conserved F or W.

j_call	v_call	cdr3_aa
TRBJ2-3	TRBV6-2/TRBV6-3	CASSYTRTDTQYF
TRBJ2-1	TRBV20-1	CSARDSRRAGAEQFF
TRBJ2-3	TRBV20-1	CSARDGDRGVTDTQYF
TRBJ1-5	TRBV19	CASSILDGTALNQPQHF
TRBJ1-1	TRBV7-9	CASSLSRGGRTEAFF
TRBJ2-3	TRBV12-3/TRBV12-4	CASSLWADTDTQYF
TRBJ2-7	TRBV28	CASEAASSYEQYF
TRBJ2-7	TRBV28	CASSYTGSHEQYF
TRBJ2-1	TRBV2	CASSESLAGVSHEQFF
TRBJ2-7	TRBV10-3	CATEGTSGGPGEQYF
TRBJ2-6	TRBV20-1	CSARGLKSGANVLTF
TRBJ2-1	TRBV24-1	CATATSGGYNEQFF
TRBJ2-7	TRBV2	CASSPYGALNEQYF
TRBJ2-7	TRBV24-1	CATSVAGNYEQYF
TRBJ2-1	TRBV6-2/TRBV6-3	CASSYSGEAVVEQFF
TRBJ2-2	TRBV30	CAATGAAGELFF
TRBJ2-7	TRBV20-1	CSASTGTGPYEQYF
TRBJ2-7	TRBV5-1	CASSLAGEEQYF
TRBJ1-1	TRBV7-6	CASSTLGTTEAFF
TRBJ2-1	TRBV12-3/TRBV12-4	CASSPQARGEQFF
TRBJ1-2	TRBV5-1	CASSPDRAGYTF
TRBJ1-5	TRBV27	CASGYLNQPQHF
TRBJ2-1	TRBV5-1	CASSSELAGVSYNEQFF
TRBJ2-3	TRBV6-5	CASSYGVDDRNTDTQYF
TRBJ1-5	TRBV15	CATSSSYGNQPQHF
TRBJ2-5	TRBV5-4	CASSLRGALGETQYF
TRBJ2-7	TRBV12-3/TRBV12-4	CASSLNHGGYEQYF
TRBJ2-1	TRBV9	CASSVFWGRVEQFF
TRBJ1-1	TRBV15	CATSSPGQTEAFF
TRBJ2-2	TRBV12-3/TRBV12-4	CASSFSTLAWSAGELFF
TRBJ2-3	TRBV15	CATRVTVTDTQYF
TRBJ2-7	TRBV7-9	CASSDSGFDEQYF
TRBJ2-3	TRBV7-8	CASSLAYGSANTQYF
TRBJ2-1	TRBV19	CASSLWTGGNEQFF
TRBJ2-7	TRBV15	CATSPLVSYEQYF
TRBJ2-5	TRBV7-8	CASSPRWALETQYF
TRBJ1-1	TRBV28	CASSFVSSPNTEAFF
TRBJ2-3	TRBV3-1	CASSLGTSDSTDTQYF
TRBJ2-2	TRBV24-1	CATGRQSNTGELFF
TRBJ2-3	TRBV7-9	CASSLGGRDRGTDTQYF
TRBJ2-3	TRBV5-6	CASSLEDREDTQYF
TRBJ2-1	TRBV12-3/TRBV12-4	CASSLWGADNEQFF
TRBJ2-3	TRBV20-1	CSAVLLGLSADTQYF